In this sample, the clone carrying this T cell receptor beta chain turned up many times. The target antigen is unknown. The data were taken from a study of human T cells and chemical hapten exposure. The study's findings and limits: Expanded TCRs were compared with controls, and the expanded TCRs formed significantly more large CDR3 similarity clusters.

Authors' methods: Ranging from roughly 23,224 to 700,000, TCR counts per sample had a median value of approximately 99,000. TCRdb itself ran the RACE reads through MiXCR, one entry per CDR3 protein. The V and J calls, along with clone size, are taken from TCRdb and not from the paper's own processing. The top ten clones hold more than 0.95% of a sample with 250,000 or so distinct CDR3 sequences, approximately 8% of them seen once. This CDR3 region has 17 residues. The time point here: pre-sensitization, week 0. Indicated treatment: therapeutic diphenylcyclopropenone sensitization with weekly scalp DPC. The study drew its donors from alopecia patients who were 18 to 70 years old and suitable for DPC.

The chain is built from TRBV21-1 and TRBJ1-6. TRBV21-1 is a pseudogene locus. Source: whole blood, taken in connection with sensitization to the hapten diphenylcyclopropenone (DPC). The sequence came from a young man with alopecia areata. Some clones in this sample may be carry-over from other donors' samples. This CDR3 reads CASSVKSGQAYNSPLHF. The CDR3 coding sequence is TGTGCCAGCAGCGTAAAGAGCGGGCAAGCCTATAATTCACCCCTCCACTTT.